This TCR beta chain was sequenced in a study of cytomegalovirus exposure and HLA in healthy donors. Study-wide results and limits: A few of the chains that were CMV-associated were confirmed in vitro to be specific for CMV antigens.

The study ran its PCR with 60 Vbeta and 13 Jbeta primers. Sequenced by immunoSEQ multiplex PCR; TCRdb stores in-frame clones only, minus some. The sample lists some 200,000 clones; about 79% were seen once. Looked up from germline, CDR1 is ENHRY and CDR2 is SYGVKD. V lost 2 bases and J 0 bases, leaving 16 bases between the germline ends. The CDR3 runs to 18 residues. As for this clone: Its cognate antigen is unknown.

The V call is TRBV10-3, the J call TRBJ2-2; possible D gene TRBD1, 6 bases. Specimen: PBMCs. The TCR sequence derives from a man between 18 and 35 years old in good health and CMV-seronegative. The chain's CDR3 is CAISERGPRGSNTGELFF. The CDR3 bases are TGTGCCATCAGTGAGAGAGGACCAAGGGGGTCGAACACCGGGGAGCTGTTTTTT.